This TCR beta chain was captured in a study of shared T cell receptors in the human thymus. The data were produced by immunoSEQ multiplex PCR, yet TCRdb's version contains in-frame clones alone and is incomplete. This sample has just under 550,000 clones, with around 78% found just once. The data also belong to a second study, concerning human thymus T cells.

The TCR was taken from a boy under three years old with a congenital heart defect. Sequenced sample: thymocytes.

The CDR3 coding sequence is TGCGCCAGCAGCTTGGCCGAAGTCCCGGGACAGGGGATGGTAAACTATGGCTACACCTTC. It encodes CASSLAEVPGQGMVNYGYTF. The chain uses TRBV5-1 and TRBJ1-2; 10 nucleotides align to TRBD1. This CDR3 has 20 amino acids. Germline trimming cut 0 bases from V and 2 bases from J; bases unmatched to any gene: 16. The V gene's germline CDR1 is SGHRS and CDR2 YFSETQ.